This passage covers 13 T cell receptor beta chains from one sample sequenced in a study of cytomegalovirus exposure and HLA in healthy donors. Primers: 60 Vbeta forward and 13 Jbeta reverse. Assay used: immunoSEQ multiplex PCR; TCRdb lists only in-frame clones, some missing. The top ten hold about 1.6% of the sample, which has roughly 150,000 clones, about 80% seen once. Sequencing input: PBMCs. These receptors were taken from a man in his forties in good health and CMV-seronegative.

This clone was counted only a few times. The J gene is TRBJ1-5, the V gene TRBV4-1; TRBD1 is a possible D gene (5 bases). This CDR3 comprises 17 residues. The V end was cut by 0 bases, the J end by 4 bases, with 16 bases between. Germline-derived CDR1 and CDR2 are MGHRA and YSYEKL. The CDR3 reads CASSQDWGELGNQPQHF. The DNA for the CDR3 is TGCGCCAGCAGCCAAGATTGGGGGGAACTCGGGAATCAGCCCCAGCATTTT.

This CDR3 is CATSSGQVLFTGELFF. The CDR3 DNA is TGTGCCACCAGCAGTGGACAGGTTTTATTCACCGGGGAGCTGTTTTTT. The rearrangement links TRBV15 to TRBJ2-2; 7 nucleotides align to TRBD1. Germline loops: CDR1 LNHNV, CDR2 YYDKDF (reference sequence). With V trimmed by 3 bases and J by 4 bases, 8 bases remained unmatched. The CDR3 runs 16 residues.

This clone has a handful of counts. The rearrangement uses TRBV7-9 and TRBJ1-4, with D tentatively TRBD1 (6 bases). This CDR3 is 15 amino acids long. V was pared by 2 bases and J by 4 bases, with 11 bases between. From germline, CDR1 is SEHNR and CDR2 FQNEAQ (reference sequence). CDR3 loop: CASSLSGQYNEKLFF. CDR3 bases: TGTGCCAGCAGCTTATCTGGACAGTATAATGAAAAACTGTTTTTT.

This clone was seen just once. V and J are TRBV25-1 and TRBJ2-7, with 12 bases lining up with TRBD2. In germline, CDR1 is MGHDK, CDR2 SYGVNS. With 2 bases clipped from V and 6 bases from J, the junction kept 5 bases outside the gene matches. There are 15 residues in the CDR3. CDR3: CASSETTSGSGEQYF. The CDR3 DNA is TGTGCCAGCAGTGAAACGACTAGCGGGAGCGGCGAGCAGTACTTC.

The chain is built from TRBV6-5 and TRBJ1-2; D may be TRBD1 (5 bases). This CDR3 has 15 amino acids. Trimming left V 2 bases short and J 3 bases short, with 13 bases between. CDR1 and CDR2 from the germline V gene are MNHEY and SVGAGI. The CDR3 sequence: CASSYREGAHYGYTF. CDR3 coding DNA: TGTGCCAGCAGTTACAGGGAAGGGGCCCACTATGGCTACACCTTC.

The rearrangement joins TRBV5-1 to TRBJ1-3, with D perhaps matching TRBD1 (6 bases). Germline V gene data show CDR1 as SGHRS and CDR2 as YFSETQ. The CDR3 spans 14 residues. The V end lost 4 bases, the J end lost 8 bases, and 16 bases lay between the germline ends. DNA for the CDR3: TGCGCCAGCAGCCTCAGACAGGCCGGAGACACCATATATTTT. Its translation: CASSLRQAGDTIYF.

The chain combines TRBV4-1 with TRBJ2-5; 12 nucleotides agree with TRBD2. Germline V gene lookup returns CDR1 MGHRA and CDR2 YSYEKL. CDR3 size: 17 residues. The ends lost 4 bases at V and 4 bases at J; junction bases unmatched: 10. The CDR3 DNA follows: TGCGCCAGCAGCCGACTAGCGGGAGTAGTAGTGGGAGAGACCCAGTACTTC. It codes for CASSRLAGVVVGETQYF.

The chain is built from TRBV9 and TRBJ2-2, with 9 bases aligning to TRBD2. J gave up 2 bases and V 3 bases, and 2 bases lay outside the gene matches. Germline loops: CDR1 SGDLS, CDR2 YYNGEE. The length of the CDR3 is 15 residues. As DNA, the CDR3 is TGTGCCAGCAGCGGGACTAGCGCCAACACCGGGGAGCTGTTTTTT. This encodes CASSGTSANTGELFF.

The V call is TRBV7-3, the J call TRBJ2-5; possibly TRBD2 for D (5 bases). The CDR3 runs to 14 residues. Per germline, CDR1 SGHTA and CDR2 FQGTGA. V lost 3 bases, J lost 5 bases, and 13 bases lay in between. CDR3 nucleotides: TGTGCCAGCAGCTTGGCGGGCGCCAGGGAGACCCAGTACTTC. Amino acid sequence: CASSLAGARETQYF. Full variable domain (rest looked up from reference TRBV7-3 and TRBJ2-5): GAGVSQTPSNKVTEKGKYVELRCDPISGHTALYWYRQSLGQGPEFLIYFQGTGAADDSGLPNDRFFAVRPEGSVSTLKIQRTERGDSAVYLCASSLAGARETQYFGPGTRLLVL.

The CDR3 DNA follows: TGCGCCAGCAGCTTGGGACAGAAAAGCACAGATACGCAGTATTTT. Its protein product is CASSLGQKSTDTQYF. V gene TRBV5-1 combines with J gene TRBJ2-3; possible D gene TRBD1, 5 bases. Germline V gene data show CDR1 as SGHRS and CDR2 as YFSETQ. Between the trimmed V and J ends, which lost 0 bases and 0 bases, there was a span of 8 bases. There are 15 residues in the CDR3. The full variable domain, rest sourced from reference TRBV5-1 and TRBJ2-3, is KAGVTQTPRYLIKTRGQQVTLSCSPISGHRSVSWYQQTPGQGLQFLFEYFSETQRNKGNFPGRFSGRQFSNSRSEMNVSTLELGDSALYLCASSLGQKSTDTQYFGPGTRLTVL.

This sequence joins TRBV6-1 and TRBJ2-5; weak D call: TRBD1 (5 bases). Germline assignment: CDR1 MNHNS and CDR2 SASEGT. V was trimmed by 2 bases and J by 4 bases, leaving 8 bases between them. The CDR3 consists of 13 residues. CDR3 bases: TGTGCCAGCAGTGAAATAAGGGGAGAGACCCAGTACTTC. Translated: CASSEIRGETQYF.

The chain employs TRBV28 and TRBJ2-7; 8 bases fit TRBD2. Germline trimming cut 6 bases from V and 3 bases from J; bases unmatched to any gene: 7. The CDR3 length is 14 residues. From germline, CDR1 is MDHEN and CDR2 SYDVKM. This CDR3 is CASSRAGLGYEQYF. CDR3 DNA sequence: TGTGCCAGCAGCCGGGCGGGACTAGGCTACGAGCAGTACTTC.

The genes are TRBV21-1 and TRBJ2-6; the table assigns TRBD1, which was not confirmed against the DNA. TRBV21-1 is assigned pseudogene status. CDR3 length: 16 amino acids. The CDR3 reads CASSNTHRAGANGLTF. CDR3 DNA sequence: TGTGCCAGCAGCAACACCCACAGGGCTGGGGCCAACGGCCTGACTTTC.